A single sample is the source of the 18 T cell receptor beta chains below, sequenced in a study of blood T cell repertoires in COVID-19 (dated by TCRdb to 2020 to 2021). Library preparation used the immunoSEQ multiplex PCR assay. TCRdb took over this immuneACCESS table, retaining in-frame rearrangements with V and J assigned. Such tables are incomplete; in checked studies, under half of the missing clones stem from an unresolved V gene, and the remainder is unexplained. The sample yields 150,000 to 200,000 clones; around 76% were counted once. 7.8% of the sample is held by the ten biggest clonotypes. Sequenced: peripheral blood. These receptors were collected from an older woman with COVID-19, enrolled during active disease.

The chain couples TRBV5-1 to TRBJ1-3; perhaps TRBD1 as D (5 bases). This CDR3 spans 14 amino acids. Germline CDR1 and CDR2: SGHRS and YFSETQ. The V gene lost 4 bases and the J gene lost 0 bases, with 8 bases spanning the gap. This CDR3 is CASSARDSGNTIYF. The DNA of the CDR3 is TGCGCCAGCAGCGCCAGGGACTCTGGAAACACCATATATTTT.

This clone was found a few times. The chain links TRBV5-1 to TRBJ1-3; D is unclear. The CDR3 loop spans 14 amino acids. V lost 3 bases and J lost 0, with 7 bases in between. Per germline, CDR1 SGHRS and CDR2 YFSETQ. The CDR3 nucleotides are TGCGCCAGCAGCTCGCGGAGCTCTGGAAACACCATATATTTT. Translation gives CASSSRSSGNTIYF.

V and J are TRBV7-3 and TRBJ2-1, with D unresolved. V was trimmed by 5 bases and J by 10 bases, leaving 15 bases between them. The CDR3 contains 13 residues. From germline, CDR1 is SGHTA and CDR2 FQGTGA. The DNA for the CDR3 is TGTGCCAGCAGCCCGTCATTCGCAGTGGAGCAGTTCTTC. It encodes CASSPSFAVEQFF.

This clone came up a few times. This chain links TRBV19 with TRBJ1-3; 7 positions match TRBD1. V trimming: 3 bases; J trimming: 3 bases; junction bases outside the gene matches: 2. Germline CDR1 is LNHDA and CDR2 is SQIVND (reference sequence). This CDR3 is 14 amino acids long. The CDR3 region has the DNA TGTGCCAGTAGTATGGGACAGCTTGGAAACACCATATATTTT. It translates to CASSMGQLGNTIYF. Drawing the rest from reference TRBV19 and TRBJ1-3, the complete variable domain is DGGITQSPKYLFRKEGQNVTLSCEQNLNHDAMYWYRQDPGQGLRLIYYSQIVNDFQKGDIAEGYSVSREKKESFPLTVTSAQKNPTAFYLCASSMGQLGNTIYFGEGSWLTVV.

This chain joins TRBV19 and TRBJ1-1, with TRBD1 matching 8 bases. V trimming: 6 bases; J trimming: 5 bases; junction bases outside the gene matches: 11. Germline V gene lookup returns CDR1 LNHDA and CDR2 SQIVND (reference sequence). CDR3 size: 15 residues. The CDR3 spells CASSTGQALRTEAFF. The CDR3 coding sequence is TGTGCCAGTAGCACGGGACAGGCCCTGCGGACTGAAGCTTTCTTT.

This chain links TRBV11-2 with TRBJ2-5; TRBD2 might be the D (5 bases). The CDR3 has 15 residues. Trimming pared 1 base from V and 1 base from J, leaving 10 bases between. Germline V gives CDR1 SGHAT, CDR2 FQNNGV. CDR3 residues: CASSLVFGVQETQYF. In nucleotides, the CDR3 is TGTGCCAGCAGCTTAGTATTCGGGGTCCAAGAGACCCAGTACTTC.

The chain carries TRBV2 and TRBJ1-6; 9 nucleotides match TRBD1. The CDR3 is 16 residues long. Trimming at V came to 3 bases and at J to 10 bases, leaving 10 bases not matched to a gene. Looked up from germline, CDR1 is SNHLY and CDR2 is FYNNEI. Here the CDR3 reads CASSERPGQGNSPLHF. The CDR3 coding sequence is TGTGCCAGCAGTGAGCGACCGGGACAGGGTAACTCACCCCTCCACTTT.

This clone was seen more than once but under ten times. V and J are TRBV4-2 and TRBJ1-6, with D possibly matching TRBD1 (6 bases). Germline CDR1 is LGHNA and CDR2 is YNFKEQ. There are 15 residues in the CDR3. The V end lost 3 bases, the J end lost 5 bases, and 11 bases lay between the germline ends. Here the CDR3 reads CASSQTPGDNSPLHF. The CDR3 bases are TGTGCCAGCAGCCAGACCCCAGGGGATAATTCACCCCTCCACTTT.

The rearrangement joins TRBV19 to TRBJ1-1, with 7 bases fitting TRBD1. Germline V gives CDR1 LNHDA, CDR2 SQIVND (reference sequence). The length of the CDR3 is 13 residues. V lost 1 base to trimming and J lost 7 bases; unmatched junction nucleotides: 3. CDR3 bases: TGTGCCAGTAGTATAGGACAGGGAGTTGAAGCTTTCTTT. Translating gives CASSIGQGVEAFF.

CDR3 nucleotides: TGTGCCTGGAAAGTCGGCGGGATCTCCTACGAGCAGTACTTC. It is translated as CAWKVGGISYEQYF. This chain joins TRBV30 and TRBJ2-7; maybe TRBD2 (6 bases). V was clipped by 4 bases and J by 0 bases, with 13 bases between them. Germline V gene sequence: CDR1 GTSNPN, CDR2 SVGIG (reference sequence). The CDR3 is made up of 14 amino acids.

The gene calls are TRBV12-3 or TRBV12-4 and TRBJ1-2, with 9 bases that match TRBD1. This CDR3 is built from 13 residues. V shed 3 bases and J 8 bases; nucleotides not matched to a gene: 4. As DNA, the CDR3 is TGTGCCAGCAGTTTGATAACAGGGGGCGGCTACACCTTC. Translated: CASSLITGGGYTF.

V is TRBV9 and J is TRBJ2-5; 13 nucleotides agree with TRBD2. The CDR3 runs 17 residues. The V segment lost 3 bases and the J segment 4 bases; nucleotides outside the gene matches: 9. Germline V CDR1 and CDR2: SGDLS, YYNGEE. The CDR3 DNA follows: TGTGCCAGCAGCGGACGGACTAGCGGGAGTACGATAGAGACCCAGTACTTC. This translates into CASSGRTSGSTIETQYF.

The chain is built from TRBV5-5 and TRBJ2-7; no reliable D call. V was cut by 6 bases and J by 6 bases, with 19 bases left in between. Germline-derived CDR1 and CDR2 are SGHKS and YYEKEE (reference sequence). The length of the CDR3 is 14 residues. The CDR3 sequence is CASTSEPHISEQYV. CDR3 DNA sequence: TGTGCCAGCACCTCGGAGCCCCACATCTCCGAGCAGTACGTC.

The J gene is TRBJ1-6, the V gene TRBV7-9; no firm D call. V gave up 1 base and J gave up 10 bases, with 14 bases separating them. The CDR3 is made up of 15 amino acids. Per germline, CDR1 SEHNR and CDR2 FQNEAQ (reference sequence). This CDR3 is CASSLGRDPVSPLHF. CDR3 nucleotide sequence: TGTGCCAGCAGCTTAGGTCGGGATCCGGTGTCACCCCTCCACTTT.

CDR3 sequence (DNA): TGTGCCAGCAGACCCACAGGGGGTGATGAAGCTTTCTTT. This translates into CASRPTGGDEAFF. This rearrangement joins TRBV6-5 to TRBJ1-1; 8 bases align to TRBD1. Trimming took 6 bases from V and 7 from J; bases not matched to a gene: 7. CDR1 and CDR2 from the germline V gene are MNHEY and SVGAGI. The CDR3 is 13 residues long.

The V gene is TRBV6-1, the J gene TRBJ1-1, with D tentatively TRBD1 (6 bases). The CDR3 extends over 14 amino acids. V was trimmed by 3 bases and J by 5 bases, leaving 13 bases between them. Germline CDR1 and CDR2: MNHNS and SASEGT. CDR3 coding DNA: TGTGCCAGCAGTGAGCCGGACAGAGGGACTGAAGCTTTCTTT. This encodes CASSEPDRGTEAFF.

This chain connects TRBV28 to TRBJ1-6, with a tentative D call TRBD1 (5 bases). The germline CDR1 and CDR2 sequences are MDHEN and SYDVKM. The germline V and J ends were trimmed by 6 bases and 14 bases, with 23 bases remaining between them. The CDR3 is 15 amino acids. CDR3 sequence: CASSAPGLRLLSLHF. As DNA, the CDR3 is TGTGCCAGCAGCGCCCCGGGACTCCGTCTCTTATCCCTCCACTTT.

This rearrangement joins TRBV6-6 to TRBJ2-7; D gene uncertain. Trimming removed 2 bases at V and 0 bases at J, with 5 bases between. This CDR3 contains 13 residues. The germline V gene has CDR1 MNHNY and CDR2 SVGAGI (reference sequence). This CDR3 reads CASSYADSYEQYV. CDR3 bases: TGTGCCAGCAGTTACGCAGACTCCTACGAGCAGTACGTC.